This T cell receptor (beta chain) is drawn from a study of T cell repertoires in cytomegalovirus infection. About the research overall: Public TCR beta signatures provided an indication of both CMV infection and a matching HLA type.

Whole-study results and caveats: The study found HLA-C-restricted CMV-specific TCR beta clonotypes dominating the ex vivo response. Summed frequency of shared TCR beta families picked out CMV carriers who also had the relevant HLA.

Germline V gives CDR1 SNHLY, CDR2 FYNNEI. Trimming removed 3 bases from V and 0 bases from J, with 8 bases in between. This CDR3 has 14 residues. With respect to this clonotype: What it binds is unknown.

TCRdb re-analysed the reads in MiXCR, keeping a single row per CDR3 protein. The sample lists some 940,000 distinct CDR3 sequences, roughly 31% seen once, with roughly 12% in the top ten. This chain connects TRBV2 to TRBJ1-2; TRBD1 is a possible D gene (6 bases). This clonotype was sampled from a human donor in good health (CMV status not recorded). Some clones in this sample may be carry-over from other donors' samples. This specimen was cultured CD8+ T cells from PBMCs, taken from culture after CMV antigen stimulation. CDR3 loop: CASSDYRANYGYTF. CDR3 DNA sequence: TGTGCCAGCAGTGATTACAGGGCTAACTATGGCTACACCTTC.